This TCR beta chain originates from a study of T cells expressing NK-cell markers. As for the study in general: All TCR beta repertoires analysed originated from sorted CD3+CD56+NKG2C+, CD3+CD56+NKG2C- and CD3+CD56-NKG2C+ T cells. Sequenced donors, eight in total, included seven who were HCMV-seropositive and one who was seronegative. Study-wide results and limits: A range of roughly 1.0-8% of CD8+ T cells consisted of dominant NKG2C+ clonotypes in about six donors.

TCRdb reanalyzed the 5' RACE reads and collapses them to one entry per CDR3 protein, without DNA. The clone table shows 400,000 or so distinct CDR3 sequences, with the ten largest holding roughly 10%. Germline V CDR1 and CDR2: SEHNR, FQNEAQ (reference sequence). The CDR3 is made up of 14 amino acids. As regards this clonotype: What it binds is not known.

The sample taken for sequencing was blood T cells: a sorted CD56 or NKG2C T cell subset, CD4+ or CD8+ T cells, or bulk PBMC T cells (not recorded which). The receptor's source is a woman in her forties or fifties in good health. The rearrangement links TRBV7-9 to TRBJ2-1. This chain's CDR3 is CASSLAGSTQEQFF.